This TCR beta chain was identified in a study of blood T cell repertoires in COVID-19. Study at large: The study drew acute and convalescent COVID-19 samples from the United States, Italy and Spain.

This clone was detected once. TCRdb's table, derived via immunoSEQ multiplex PCR, lists solely in-frame clones and lacks some. The data hold 200,000 to 250,000 clones, with around 84% observed a single time. CDR3 length equals 15 residues. After removal of 6 bases from V and 7 bases from J, the junction contained 8 bases not matched to a gene. Germline V gene data show CDR1 as SGHTA and CDR2 as FQGNSA. The chain uses TRBV7-2 and TRBJ2-1; 11 positions match TRBD2. Sequenced sample: peripheral blood. This receptor was identified in a woman aged 80 or older with active or convalescent COVID-19. The CDR3 sequence: CASRSTGLAVNEQFF. Written as DNA, the CDR3 is TGTGCCAGCAGGTCGACGGGACTAGCGGTAAATGAGCAGTTCTTC.